A single sample gave rise to the 23 T cell receptor beta chains below, sequenced in a study of PD-1 blockade in classical Hodgkin lymphoma. The method was immunoSEQ multiplex PCR; TCRdb's version includes in-frame clones alone and lacks a portion of them. The repertoire consists of approximately 22,000 clones, with 70% to 80% occurring once and the leading ten covering more than 5.5%. Regarding time point: cycle 4 day 1 (C4D1), after five to seven weeks of nivolumab. All patients relapsed after autologous stem cell transplantation, and brentuximab vedotin exposure varied. Specimen: peripheral blood mononuclear cells (PBMCs), collected before the fourth cycle of nivolumab. The receptors come from a human donor with classical Hodgkin lymphoma.

This chain joins TRBV9 and TRBJ2-5, with D tentatively TRBD1 (6 bases). V lost 0 bases and J 7 bases, leaving 13 bases between the germline ends. CDR1 is SGDLS, CDR2 YYNGEE, per germline. This CDR3 region has 14 residues. The chain's CDR3 is CASSVDRTVGTQYF. The CDR3 DNA reads TGTGCCAGCAGCGTAGACCGGACAGTCGGGACCCAGTACTTC. Based on the CDR3 plus reference TRBV9 and TRBJ2-5, the full variable domain is DSGVTQTPKHLITATGQRVTLRCSPRSGDLSVYWYQQSLDQGLQFLIQYYNGEERAKGNILERFSAQQFPDLHSELNLSSLELGDSALYFCASSVDRTVGTQYFGPGTRLLVL.

The chain carries TRBV6-6 and TRBJ2-7; 15 bases are shared with TRBD2. V shed 6 bases and J 4 bases; nucleotides not matched to a gene: 7. In germline, CDR1 is MNHNY, CDR2 SVGAGI (reference sequence). The CDR3 covers 16 residues. The CDR3 here is CASRGTSGRNEYEQYF. The CDR3 coding sequence is TGTGCCAGCAGGGGGACTAGCGGGAGGAATGAGTACGAGCAGTACTTC.

This clone was recorded a few times. CDR3 amino acids: CASSSGVQPQHF. The CDR3 coding sequence is TGTGCCAGCAGTTCTGGGGTTCAGCCCCAGCATTTT. The V and J genes are TRBV27 and TRBJ1-5, with unresolved D. Trimming removed 4 bases at V and 6 bases at J, with 7 bases between. CDR3 length: 12 residues. CDR1 MNHEY and CDR2 SMNVEV come from the germline V gene (reference sequence).

Only a few counts were recorded for this clone. This chain uses TRBV28 with TRBJ1-5; weak D call: TRBD1 (5 bases). V was clipped by 4 bases and J by 3 bases, with 10 bases between them. The CDR3 loop spans 14 amino acids. Germline loops: CDR1 MDHEN, CDR2 SYDVKM. The CDR3 region is CASSSWDVNQPQHF. The CDR3 bases are TGTGCCAGCAGTTCCTGGGACGTCAATCAGCCCCAGCATTTT.

The rearrangement uses TRBV9 and TRBJ2-1, with D perhaps matching TRBD1 (6 bases). The CDR3 covers 15 residues. The ends were cut back, 3 bases at V and 1 base at J, with 11 bases in the middle. Germline CDR1 is SGDLS and CDR2 is YYNGEE. The CDR3 sequence: CASSGTVQSYNEQFF. CDR3 sequence (DNA): TGTGCCAGCAGCGGGACAGTCCAATCCTACAATGAGCAGTTCTTC.

V is TRBV7-6 and J is TRBJ2-5; D is unclear. The CDR3 is made up of 13 amino acids. V was clipped by 2 bases and J by 4 bases, with 8 bases between them. Germline V lookup: CDR1 SGHVS, CDR2 FNYEAQ. The CDR3 loop reads CASSLSNLETQYF. CDR3 in DNA: TGTGCCAGCAGCTTATCCAACCTAGAGACCCAGTACTTC. The full variable domain, its missing parts supplied by reference TRBV7-6 and TRBJ2-5, is GAGVSQSPRYKVTKRGQDVALRCDPISGHVSLYWYRQALGQGPEFLTYFNYEAQQDKSGLPNDRFSAERPEGSISTLTIQRTEQRDSAMYRCASSLSNLETQYFGPGTRLLVL.

The chain links TRBV7-9 to TRBJ2-5, with 8 bases that match TRBD1. V trimming: 5 bases; J trimming: 4 bases; junction bases outside the gene matches: 3. Looked up from germline, CDR1 is SEHNR and CDR2 is FQNEAQ (reference sequence). The length of the CDR3 is 13 residues. This CDR3 is CASSLTGVETQYF. The CDR3 DNA follows: TGTGCCAGCAGCCTGACAGGGGTAGAGACCCAGTACTTC. The variable domain in full, completed from reference TRBV7-9 and TRBJ2-5, reads DTGVSQNPRHKITKRGQNVTFRCDPISEHNRLYWYRQTLGQGPEFLTYFQNEAQLEKSRLLSDRFSAERPKGSFSTLEIQRTEQGDSAMYLCASSLTGVETQYFGPGTRLLVL.

CDR3 region: CASSSELYNEQFF. CDR3 nucleotides: TGTGCCAGCAGCAGTGAACTATACAATGAGCAGTTCTTC. The chain couples TRBV2 to TRBJ2-1; D gene unclear. The CDR3 loop spans 13 amino acids. The V end was cut by 6 bases, the J end by 4 bases, with 10 bases between. Germline V gene lookup returns CDR1 SNHLY and CDR2 FYNNEI.

In this sample, this clone turned up once. V is TRBV2 and J is TRBJ1-1; TRBD1 might be the D (5 bases). The CDR3 spans 14 residues. Germline CDR1 and CDR2: SNHLY and FYNNEI. V lost 5 bases, J lost 2 bases, and 12 bases lay in between. The DNA of the CDR3 is TGTGCCAGCAGTTTTCAGGGAGGTAACACTGAAGCTTTCTTT. This gives the protein CASSFQGGNTEAFF.

The chain couples TRBV5-4 to TRBJ1-5; D unresolved. The V and J ends lost 0 bases and 3 bases respectively, with 7 bases between them. Germline loops: CDR1 SGHNT, CDR2 YYREEE (reference sequence). This CDR3 region has 14 residues. CDR3 residues: CASSLVGPNQPQHF. DNA for the CDR3: TGTGCCAGCAGCTTGGTTGGACCCAATCAGCCCCAGCATTTT.

The genes are TRBV2 and TRBJ1-6, with TRBD1 identical over 12 bases. The length of the CDR3 is 14 residues. Germline V gene sequence: CDR1 SNHLY, CDR2 FYNNEI. Unmatched junction bases numbered 4, after V lost 6 bases and J lost 10 bases. Here the CDR3 DNA reads TGTGCCAGCAGGGGGACAGGGGGCTGGTCACCCCTCCACTTT. This gives the protein CASRGTGGWSPLHF.

This clone was found a few times. The V gene is TRBV9, the J gene TRBJ1-4; TRBD1 agrees at 7 bases. V was pared by 0 bases and J by 7 bases, with 6 bases of the junction left unmatched. Germline CDR1 and CDR2: SGDLS and YYNGEE. There are 15 residues in the CDR3. CDR3 in amino acids: CASSVEVQGSEKLFF. CDR3 DNA sequence: TGTGCCAGCAGCGTAGAAGTACAGGGGAGTGAAAAACTGTTTTTT.

The chain has TRBV28 and TRBJ1-2; no firm D call. Per germline, CDR1 MDHEN and CDR2 SYDVKM. Trimming left V 5 bases short and J 4 bases short, with 11 bases between. The CDR3 runs 13 residues. The CDR3 spells CASSPGGPYGYTF. CDR3 nucleotide sequence: TGTGCCAGCAGTCCCGGAGGGCCCTATGGCTACACCTTC.

V and J are TRBV27 and TRBJ2-3; 10 nucleotides line up with TRBD1. V gave up 5 bases and J gave up 1 base; unmatched junction bases: 6. The CDR3 contains 16 residues. Germline V gives CDR1 MNHEY, CDR2 SMNVEV (reference sequence). CDR3 protein: CASSPDRGLGTDTQYF. The CDR3 DNA follows: TGTGCCAGCAGTCCTGACAGGGGGCTGGGCACAGATACGCAGTATTTT.

This chain links TRBV18 with TRBJ1-2; no clear D. This CDR3 has 13 amino acids. V was pared by 3 bases and J by 4 bases, with 9 bases between. CDR1 and CDR2 (germline): KGHSH, LQKENI. The CDR3 is CASSPGVRYGYTF. CDR3 coding DNA: TGTGCCAGCTCACCGGGAGTACGCTATGGCTACACCTTC.

This clone was detected only once. The genes are TRBV19 and TRBJ2-5, with 8 bases that match TRBD1. Germline CDR1 is LNHDA and CDR2 is SQIVND (reference sequence). The length of the CDR3 is 13 residues. Trimming removed 9 bases from V and 5 bases from J; junction bases left unmatched: 8. The CDR3 DNA follows: TGTGCCAGGAGCCCCAGGGGGCTGGAGACCCAGTACTTC. Protein sequence: CARSPRGLETQYF. The whole variable domain, remainder taken from reference TRBV19 and TRBJ2-5, is DGGITQSPKYLFRKEGQNVTLSCEQNLNHDAMYWYRQDPGQGLRLIYYSQIVNDFQKGDIAEGYSVSREKKESFPLTVTSAQKNPTAFYLCARSPRGLETQYFGPGTRLLVL.

The genes are TRBV10-3 and TRBJ1-3, with TRBD1 identical over 9 bases. The CDR3 is 14 amino acids. V was clipped by 10 bases and J by 1 base; unmatched bases: 5. The germline CDR1 and CDR2 sequences are ENHRY and SYGVKD. CDR3 loop: CATGQGHSGNTIYF. The CDR3 coding sequence is TGTGCCACGGGACAGGGCCATTCTGGAAACACCATATATTTT.

This chain uses TRBV28 with TRBJ1-2, with TRBD1 identical over 11 bases. V shed 5 bases, J shed 8 bases, and the junction held 4 bases outside the gene matches. There are 13 residues in the CDR3. Germline V lookup: CDR1 MDHEN, CDR2 SYDVKM. CDR3 DNA sequence: TGTGCCAGCAGTCGGGGACAGGGGGGCGGCTACACCTTC. Protein product: CASSRGQGGGYTF.

The chain links TRBV5-1 to TRBJ2-2, with a possible D match to TRBD1 (6 bases). The germline V gene has CDR1 SGHRS and CDR2 YFSETQ. CDR3 size: 13 residues. V lost 7 bases to trimming and J lost 4 bases, with 11 bases between them. DNA for the CDR3: TGCGCCAGCGGACAGACGCCCACCGGGGAGCTGTTTTTT. Its translation is CASGQTPTGELFF.

The chain combines TRBV11-2 with TRBJ2-1, with D unresolved. This CDR3 has 13 amino acids. The V end was cut by 3 bases, the J end by 7 bases, with 10 bases between. The germline V gene encodes CDR1 SGHAT and CDR2 FQNNGV. In DNA form, the CDR3 reads TGTGCCAGCAGCTTGGTAGGCCAGAATGAGCAGTTCTTC. Its protein is CASSLVGQNEQFF. Together with reference TRBV11-2 and TRBJ2-1, the CDR3 gives the full variable domain: EAGVAQSPRYKIIEKRQSVAFWCNPISGHATLYWYQQILGQGPKLLIQFQNNGVVDDSQLPKDRFSAERLKGVDSTLKIQPAKLEDSAVYLCASSLVGQNEQFFGPGTRLTVL.

The chain joins TRBV10-1 to TRBJ1-6, with D possibly TRBD1 on 6 matching bases. In germline, CDR1 is WNHNN, CDR2 SYGVQD (reference sequence). With 4 bases removed from V and 3 bases from J, the gap between germline ends came to 10 bases. The CDR3 runs to 15 residues. This CDR3 reads CASSGGQNYNSPLHF. The CDR3 DNA follows: TGCGCCAGCAGTGGGGGACAAAACTATAATTCACCCCTCCACTTT.

V usage is TRBV4-1 and J usage is TRBJ2-7, with TRBD2 matching 9 bases. J lost 3 bases, V lost 4 bases, and 4 bases had no gene match. The length of the CDR3 is 14 residues. Germline assignment: CDR1 MGHRA and CDR2 YSYEKL. This CDR3 is CASSPILAGYEQYF. The DNA of the CDR3 is TGCGCCAGCAGCCCGATACTAGCGGGCTACGAGCAGTACTTC.

This chain joins TRBV27 and TRBJ2-7; 8 bases line up with TRBD1. Germline-derived CDR1 and CDR2 are MNHEY and SMNVEV (reference sequence). The CDR3 totals 13 residues. Trimming at V came to 3 bases and at J to 4 bases, leaving 2 bases not matched to a gene. CDR3 loop: CASSFGTGYEQYF. CDR3 coding DNA: TGTGCCAGCAGTTTTGGGACAGGTTACGAGCAGTACTTC.